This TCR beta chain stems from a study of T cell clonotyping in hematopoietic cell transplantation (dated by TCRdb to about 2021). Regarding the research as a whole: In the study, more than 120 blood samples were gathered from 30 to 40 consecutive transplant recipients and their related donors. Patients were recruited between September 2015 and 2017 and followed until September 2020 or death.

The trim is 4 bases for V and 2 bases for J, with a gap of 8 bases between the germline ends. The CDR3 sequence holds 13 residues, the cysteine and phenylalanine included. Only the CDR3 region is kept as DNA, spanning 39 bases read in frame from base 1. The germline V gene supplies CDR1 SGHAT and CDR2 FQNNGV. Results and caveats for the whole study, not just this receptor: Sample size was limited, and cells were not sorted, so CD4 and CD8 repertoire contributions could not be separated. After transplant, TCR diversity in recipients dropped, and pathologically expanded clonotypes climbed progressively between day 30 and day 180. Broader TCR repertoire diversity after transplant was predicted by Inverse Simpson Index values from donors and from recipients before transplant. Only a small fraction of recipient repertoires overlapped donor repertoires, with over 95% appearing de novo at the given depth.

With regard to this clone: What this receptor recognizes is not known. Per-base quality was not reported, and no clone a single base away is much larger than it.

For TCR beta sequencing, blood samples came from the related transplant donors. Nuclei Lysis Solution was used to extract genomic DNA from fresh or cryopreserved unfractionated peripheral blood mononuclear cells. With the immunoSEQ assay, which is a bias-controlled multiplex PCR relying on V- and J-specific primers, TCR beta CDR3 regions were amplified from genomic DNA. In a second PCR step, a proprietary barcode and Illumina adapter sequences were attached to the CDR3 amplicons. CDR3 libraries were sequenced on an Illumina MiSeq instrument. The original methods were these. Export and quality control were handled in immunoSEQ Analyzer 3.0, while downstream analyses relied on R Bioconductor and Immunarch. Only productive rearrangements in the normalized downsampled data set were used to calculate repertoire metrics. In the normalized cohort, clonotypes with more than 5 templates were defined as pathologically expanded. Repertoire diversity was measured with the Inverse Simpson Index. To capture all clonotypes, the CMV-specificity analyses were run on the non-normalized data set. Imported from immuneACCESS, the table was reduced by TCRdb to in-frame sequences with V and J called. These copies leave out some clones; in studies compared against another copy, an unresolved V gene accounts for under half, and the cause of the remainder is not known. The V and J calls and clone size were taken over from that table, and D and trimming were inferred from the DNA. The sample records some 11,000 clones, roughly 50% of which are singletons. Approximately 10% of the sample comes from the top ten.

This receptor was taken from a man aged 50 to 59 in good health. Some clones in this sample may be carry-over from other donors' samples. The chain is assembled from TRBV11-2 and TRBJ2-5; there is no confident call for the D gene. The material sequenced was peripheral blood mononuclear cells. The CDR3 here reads CASSSFGQETQYF. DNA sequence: TGTGCCAGCAGCTCGTTTGGGCAAGAGACCCAGTACTTC.